The 10 T cell receptor beta chains reported below all come from one sample, sequenced in a study of CD8 T cells in ankylosing spondylitis. TCRdb itself ran the 5' RACE reads through MiXCR, one entry per CDR3 protein. The data hold 90,000 to 100,000 distinct CDR3 sequences, with about 8.5% observed a single time. Sequenced: blood, either unsorted or a sorted T cell fraction (not recorded which). Source of these receptors: a male donor with ankylosing spondylitis or in good health (not recorded which).

This clonotype was recorded many times. This chain links TRBV7-3 with TRBJ1-2; perhaps TRBD1 as D (6 bases). This CDR3 region has 14 residues. Trimming took off 2 bases at V and 3 bases at J, with 10 bases between the two ends. Germline CDR1 and CDR2: SGHTA and FQGTGA. DNA for the CDR3: TGTGCCAGCAGCTTACAGGGGCTTGACTATGGCTACACCTTC. Its translation is CASSLQGLDYGYTF.

This clonotype was seen ten or more times. J is TRBJ2-2 and V is TRBV7-2; weak D call: TRBD1 (5 bases). The germline V gene has CDR1 SGHTA and CDR2 FQGNSA. V was cut by 6 bases and J by 3 bases, with 8 bases left in between. This CDR3 comprises 13 residues. CDR3 sequence (DNA): TGTGCCAGCAGGGGGCGAGACACCGGGGAGCTGTTTTTT. Translated: CASRGRDTGELFF.

Many counts were recorded for this clonotype. The CDR3 nucleotides read TGTGCCACCAGCAGAGGAGAAGCCACAGATACGCAGTATTTT. It translates to CATSRGEATDTQYF. The chain combines TRBV15 with TRBJ2-3; D ambiguous. V was trimmed by 1 base and J by 2 bases, leaving 7 bases between them. This CDR3 spans 14 amino acids. Germline V lookup: CDR1 LNHNV, CDR2 YYDKDF (reference sequence).

The chain joins TRBV30 to TRBJ1-2, with D tentatively TRBD1 (6 bases). The length of the CDR3 is 15 residues. Germline CDR1 GTSNPN, CDR2 SVGIG (reference sequence). V lost 4 bases, J lost 4 bases, and 19 bases lay in between. The CDR3 nucleotides read TGTGCCTGGAACCCAAATGTGGGGGGCGGCTATGGCTACACCTTC. Its translation is CAWNPNVGGGYGYTF.

Many counts were recorded for this clonotype. In DNA form, the CDR3 reads TGCGCCAGCAGCCGTACAGGGGTTGGAACTGAAGCTTTCTTT. It encodes CASSRTGVGTEAFF. V gene TRBV4-1 combines with J gene TRBJ1-1, with 7 positions matching TRBD1. Germline CDR1 reads MGHRA; CDR2 reads YSYEKL. The CDR3 covers 14 residues. The J segment lost 5 bases and the V segment lost 4 bases, leaving 7 bases of the junction unmatched.

The chain couples TRBV19 to TRBJ2-7; perhaps TRBD2 as D (5 bases). There are 15 residues in the CDR3. Germline V gene data show CDR1 as LNHDA and CDR2 as SQIVND (reference sequence). With 1 base removed from V and 0 bases from J, the gap between germline ends came to 10 bases. The CDR3 region has the DNA TGTGCCAGTAGTATAGCCAGCCGGGACTCCTACGAGCAGTACTTC. Amino acids: CASSIASRDSYEQYF.

This clonotype was observed at least ten times. The V and J genes are TRBV30 and TRBJ1-2; no firm D call. The CDR3 consists of 10 residues. From germline, CDR1 is GTSNPN and CDR2 SVGIG (reference sequence). The germline V and J ends were trimmed by 5 bases and 12 bases, with 13 bases remaining between them. The chain's CDR3 is CAWEQAVHTF. In DNA, the CDR3 is TGTGCCTGGGAACAAGCAGTCCACACCTTC. Based on the CDR3 plus reference TRBV30 and TRBJ1-2, the full variable domain is SQTIHQWPATLVQPVGSPLSLECTVEGTSNPNLYWYRQAAGRGLQLLFYSVGIGQISSEVPQNLSASRPQDRQFILSSKKLLLSDSGFYLCAWEQAVHTFGSGTRLTVV.

A note on this clonotype: Since a much larger clone is just one base distant, this may be a read error. This CDR3 is CASSPQGKTGELFF. The CDR3 DNA is TGTGCCAGCAGCCCTCAGGGTAAGACCGGGGAGCTGTTTTTT. The chain recombines TRBV7-9 with TRBJ2-2, with D tentatively TRBD1 (5 bases). Germline V gene sequence: CDR1 SEHNR, CDR2 FQNEAQ (reference sequence). CDR3 length equals 14 residues. Deletions cut 5 bases from V and 5 bases from J, with 12 bases between.

This clonotype was found many times. The J gene is TRBJ2-1, the V gene TRBV24-1, with 7 bases identical to TRBD1. With V trimmed by 3 bases and J by 15 bases, 4 bases remained unmatched. The CDR3 covers 11 residues. From germline, CDR1 is KGHDR and CDR2 SFDVKD. For the CDR3, the DNA is TGTGCCACCAGTGATCCAGGGGGTACGTTCTTC. It encodes CATSDPGGTFF.

The table lists this clonotype with many counts. This chain connects TRBV4-1 to TRBJ1-5, with 7 bases lining up with TRBD1. Germline CDR1 is MGHRA and CDR2 is YSYEKL. This CDR3 spans 15 amino acids. J was trimmed by 7 bases and V by 1 base; bases with no gene match: 7. CDR3 DNA sequence: TGCGCCAGCAGCCAAGTCGGACAGGTTGGACAGCCCCAGCATTTT. Translation gives CASSQVGQVGQPQHF.